Presented here are 18 T cell receptor beta chains from one specimen sequenced in a study of blood T cell repertoires in COVID-19. Some clones are missing from TCRdb's copy, which holds only in-frame ones; the method was immunoSEQ multiplex PCR. The sample lists around 310,000 clones, around 92% occurring once. Source material: PBMCs or T cells enriched from blood (not recorded which). These receptors were taken from a woman in her 30s who had recovered from COVID-19.

About this clone itself: The same CDR3 can be traced to other DNA sequences in this sample. CDR3 nucleotide sequence: TGCGCCAGCAGCCAAGATCGGGAACAGCCCCAGCATTTT. Encoded protein: CASSQDREQPQHF. The chain has TRBV4-3 and TRBJ1-5; D ambiguous. Trimming removed 0 bases from V and 7 bases from J, with 7 bases in between. This CDR3 spans 13 amino acids. Germline assignment: CDR1 LGHNA and CDR2 YSLEER.

The chain links TRBV9 to TRBJ2-5; perhaps TRBD2 as D (5 bases). Germline assignment: CDR1 SGDLS and CDR2 YYNGEE. There are 16 residues in the CDR3. V shed 0 bases and J shed 5 bases, with 17 bases lying between them. The CDR3 coding sequence is TGTGCCAGCAGCGTAGCCCAGACTACGGATACGGAGACCCAGTACTTC. As protein: CASSVAQTTDTETQYF.

The chain recombines TRBV27 with TRBJ2-1; D may be TRBD1 (5 bases). CDR3 length: 15 residues. V lost 4 bases to trimming and J lost 0 bases, with 10 bases between them. Per the germline V gene, CDR1 is MNHEY and CDR2 is SMNVEV (reference sequence). The CDR3 sequence: CASSWGPGSYNEQFF. The CDR3 DNA reads as TGTGCCAGCAGTTGGGGCCCCGGCTCCTACAATGAGCAGTTCTTC.

The chain uses TRBV9 and TRBJ1-2; unclear D gene. From germline, CDR1 is SGDLS and CDR2 YYNGEE. This CDR3 spans 15 amino acids. The germline V and J ends were trimmed by 0 bases and 0 bases, with 9 bases remaining between them. The CDR3 region is CASSVVAGTNYGYTF. For the CDR3, the DNA is TGTGCCAGCAGCGTAGTAGCCGGGACTAACTATGGCTACACCTTC.

The V call is TRBV4-2, the J call TRBJ2-3, with 8 bases that match TRBD2. The CDR3 consists of 17 residues. Per germline, CDR1 LGHNA and CDR2 YNFKEQ. Trimming cost V 1 base and J 5 bases; bases outside gene matches: 11. The CDR3 DNA reads TGTGCCAGCAGCCAAGTGTATGCGGGGGGCGGGGAAGATACGCAGTATTTT. It specifies CASSQVYAGGGEDTQYF.

CDR3 region: CASSPQDFIPSGANVLTF. CDR3 nucleotides: TGTGCCAGCTCACCACAGGACTTCATCCCCTCTGGGGCCAACGTCCTGACTTTC. The J gene is TRBJ2-6, the V gene TRBV18; D is perhaps TRBD2 (5 bases). The CDR3 is 18 amino acids. Germline assignment: CDR1 KGHSH and CDR2 LQKENI. Trimming cost V 1 base and J 0 bases, with 13 bases left between them.

This chain uses TRBV21-1 with TRBJ2-3; the D call TRBD2 from the table was never checked on the DNA. TRBV21-1 is given as a pseudogene. The CDR3 totals 15 residues. CDR3 amino acids: CASSKVVANTDTQYF. The DNA of the CDR3 is TGTGCCAGCAGCAAAGTTGTAGCCAACACAGATACGCAGTATTTT.

CDR3 loop: CASSWTRGDPNTGELFF. DNA of the CDR3: TGTGCCAGCTCCTGGACACGGGGGGACCCGAACACCGGGGAGCTGTTTTTT. J is TRBJ2-2 and V is TRBV2, with 7 positions matching TRBD2. Germline-derived CDR1 and CDR2 are SNHLY and FYNNEI. The CDR3 has 17 amino acids. The V segment lost 8 bases and the J segment 0 bases; nucleotides outside the gene matches: 12.

The chain recombines TRBV4-2 with TRBJ2-2, with 9 bases matching TRBD2. This CDR3 is 17 amino acids long. V dropped 0 bases and J dropped 5; count of bases not matched to a gene: 7. CDR1 and CDR2 from the germline V gene are LGHNA and YNFKEQ. CDR3 DNA: TGTGCCAGCAGCCAAGAACTAGGACTAGCGAGTACCGGGGAGCTGTTTTTT. Residues: CASSQELGLASTGELFF.

The chain has TRBV7-2 and TRBJ1-1; perhaps TRBD1 as D (5 bases). The V end lost 2 bases, the J end lost 0 bases, and 10 bases lay between the germline ends. This CDR3 region has 15 residues. Germline CDR1 reads SGHTA; CDR2 reads FQGNSA. CDR3 loop: CASSLFDRLNTEAFF. The CDR3 bases are TGTGCCAGCAGCTTATTCGACAGACTGAACACTGAAGCTTTCTTT.

The gene calls are TRBV28 and TRBJ1-3, with a weak D call TRBD1 (6 bases). The length of the CDR3 is 19 residues. V lost 2 bases to trimming and J lost 2 bases, with 22 bases between them. CDR1 is MDHEN and CDR2 is SYDVKM in the germline V gene. CDR3 in amino acids: CASSLPATQTGRAGNTIYF. The CDR3, as DNA: TGTGCCAGCAGTTTACCCGCTACCCAAACAGGGCGTGCTGGAAACACCATATATTTT.

V usage is TRBV7-6 and J usage is TRBJ2-3; 9 positions match TRBD2. Germline CDR1 is SGHVS and CDR2 is FNYEAQ. V was pared by 3 bases and J by 0 bases, with 1 base of the junction left unmatched. This CDR3 has 15 residues. Written as DNA, the CDR3 is TGTGCCAGCAGCTTTAGCGGGAGTAGCACAGATACGCAGTATTTT. Encoded protein: CASSFSGSSTDTQYF. Full variable domain (outside the CDR3, taken from reference TRBV7-6 and TRBJ2-3): GAGVSQSPRYKVTKRGQDVALRCDPISGHVSLYWYRQALGQGPEFLTYFNYEAQQDKSGLPNDRFSAERPEGSISTLTIQRTEQRDSAMYRCASSFSGSSTDTQYFGPGTRLTVL.

The chain joins TRBV18 to TRBJ2-7, with 7 positions matching TRBD1. CDR3 size: 17 residues. The germline V gene has CDR1 KGHSH and CDR2 LQKENI. V lost 3 bases to trimming and J lost 3 bases; unmatched junction nucleotides: 14. The CDR3 sequence: CASSPSLTGSPIYEQYF. CDR3 in DNA: TGTGCCAGCTCACCCTCACTGACAGGGAGTCCTATCTACGAGCAGTACTTC.

This chain links TRBV4-3 with TRBJ2-6; maybe TRBD2 (5 bases). The CDR3 length is 19 residues. The V end was cut by 0 bases, the J end by 1 base, with 16 bases between. Germline V gene data show CDR1 as LGHNA and CDR2 as YSLEER. The CDR3 is CASSQERTGGDSGANVLTF. As DNA, the CDR3 is TGCGCCAGCAGCCAAGAACGGACTGGCGGCGATTCTGGGGCCAACGTCCTGACTTTC.

DNA for the CDR3: TGTGCCAGCAGTGAACAATACAGGAAGAACACTGAAGCTTTCTTT. Its translation is CASSEQYRKNTEAFF. This chain connects TRBV6-1 to TRBJ1-1; TRBD1 might be the D (5 bases). The V end was cut by 2 bases, the J end by 1 base, with 11 bases between. There are 15 residues in the CDR3. The germline V gene has CDR1 MNHNS and CDR2 SASEGT.

Here the CDR3 DNA reads TGCGCCAGCAGCCAAGATCACCCAGCGGGAGGGTCCGGGGAGCTGTTTTTT. Amino acids: CASSQDHPAGGSGELFF. This sequence joins TRBV4-3 and TRBJ2-2; 10 bases agree with TRBD2. CDR1 and CDR2 from the germline V gene are LGHNA and YSLEER. V trimming: 0 bases; J trimming: 6 bases; junction bases outside the gene matches: 7. This CDR3 region has 17 residues.

The V and J genes are TRBV29-1 and TRBJ2-5; TRBD2 is a possible D gene (5 bases). The length of the CDR3 is 12 residues. Germline V CDR1 and CDR2: SQVTM, ANQGSEA. Trimming cost V 5 bases and J 5 bases, with 12 bases left between them. CDR3 bases: TGCAGCGTTCTGCTCCGGAGGGAGACCCAGTACTTC. Residues: CSVLLRRETQYF.

V and J are TRBV2 and TRBJ2-5; D uncertain. The CDR3 is 14 amino acids. The V gene's germline CDR1 is SNHLY and CDR2 FYNNEI. Deletions cut 11 bases from V and 5 bases from J, with 21 bases between. The CDR3 loop reads CAWPSAVTSETQYF. The CDR3 DNA sequence: TGTGCCTGGCCCTCGGCGGTAACCAGTGAGACCCAGTACTTC.